Below, 22 T cell receptor beta chains from the same sample are listed, as sequenced in a study of blood T cell repertoires in COVID-19. TCRdb keeps only in-frame clones here, not all; method: immunoSEQ multiplex PCR. The data show 200,000 to 300,000 clones, 85% to 90% seen once. The sample was PBMCs or T cells enriched from blood (not recorded which). All receptors come from a man in his forties or fifties who had recovered from COVID-19.

This chain joins TRBV5-5 and TRBJ2-5; 9 nucleotides match TRBD1. With 3 bases clipped from V and 5 bases from J, the junction kept 8 bases outside the gene matches. The CDR3 runs to 15 residues. Germline values: CDR1 SGHKS, CDR2 YYEKEE (reference sequence). CDR3 DNA: TGTGCCAGCAGCTCTACGACAGGGGGTGGGGAGACCCAGTACTTC. It codes for CASSSTTGGGETQYF. The full variable domain, rest sourced from reference TRBV5-5 and TRBJ2-5, is DAGVTQSPTHLIKTRGQQVTLRCSPISGHKSVSWYQQVLGQGPQFIFQYYEKEERGRGNFPDRFSARQFPNYSSELNVNALLLGDSALYLCASSSTTGGGETQYFGPGTRLLVL.

This clone was observed many times. The rearrangement joins TRBV7-8 to TRBJ1-5, with 7 bases lining up with TRBD1. V lost 5 bases, J lost 2 bases, and 3 bases stayed unmatched. The CDR3 spans 14 residues. From germline, CDR1 is SGHVS and CDR2 FQNEAQ. The CDR3 coding sequence is TGTGCCAGCAGCCGAACAGGGGGCAATCAGCCCCAGCATTTT. Its protein product is CASSRTGGNQPQHF. The complete variable domain, with remaining parts taken from reference TRBV7-8 and TRBJ1-5, reads GAGVSQSPRYKVAKRGQDVALRCDPISGHVSLFWYQQALGQGPEFLTYFQNEAQLDKSGLPSDRFFAERPEGSVSTLKIQRTQQEDSAVYLCASSRTGGNQPQHFGDGTRLSIL.

The chain uses TRBV20-1 and TRBJ2-7; D is perhaps TRBD1 (6 bases). The CDR3 runs to 11 residues. The germline gives CDR1 DFQATT, CDR2 SNEGSKA (reference sequence). The V end was cut by 4 bases, the J end by 4 bases, with 8 bases between. The CDR3 sequence is CSANREYEQYF. In DNA, the CDR3 is TGCAGTGCTAACAGGGAGTACGAGCAGTACTTC.

The J gene is TRBJ2-7, the V gene TRBV6-5; 7 nucleotides match TRBD2. The junction had 8 bases not matched to a gene; V was cut back by 0 bases and J by 3 bases. This CDR3 contains 16 residues. Germline values: CDR1 MNHEY, CDR2 SVGAGI. Here the CDR3 reads CASSYSLAGGIYEQYF. The CDR3 nucleotides are TGTGCCAGCAGTTACTCCTTAGCGGGTGGGATCTACGAGCAGTACTTC.

The rearrangement joins TRBV4-2 to TRBJ2-3; D is possibly TRBD1 (5 bases). V was pared by 0 bases and J by 1 base, with 11 bases between. CDR3 length: 16 residues. CDR1 and CDR2 from the germline V gene are LGHNA and YNFKEQ. This chain's CDR3 is CASSQDLLGGTDTQYF. DNA for the CDR3: TGTGCCAGCAGCCAAGATCTTCTAGGGGGCACAGATACGCAGTATTTT.

The chain links TRBV12-3 or TRBV12-4 to TRBJ2-7, with TRBD2 matching over 7 bases. After removal of 8 bases from V and 4 bases from J, the junction contained 5 bases not matched to a gene. The CDR3 covers 12 residues. The CDR3 protein is CASAWGGYEQYF. The CDR3 DNA is TGTGCCAGCGCATGGGGGGGTTACGAGCAGTACTTC.

The table lists this clone with a count of one. This rearrangement joins TRBV6-5 to TRBJ1-2; D is undetermined. This CDR3 contains 13 residues. CDR1 and CDR2 (germline): MNHEY, SVGAGI. Trimming left V 8 bases short and J 4 bases short, with 14 bases between. CDR3 nucleotide sequence: TGTGCCAGCGTCGGCCGGGGTGGCTATGGCTACACCTTC. This gives the protein CASVGRGGYGYTF.

The chain carries TRBV5-1 and TRBJ2-3, with a tentative D call TRBD1 (5 bases). Germline assignment: CDR1 SGHRS and CDR2 YFSETQ. The CDR3 runs to 15 residues. V was pared by 2 bases and J by 2 bases, with 12 bases between. The chain's CDR3 is CASSFAGLFTDTQYF. The DNA for the CDR3 is TGCGCCAGCAGCTTTGCAGGGCTTTTCACAGATACGCAGTATTTT.

This CDR3 is CASSSKTGGWNTEAFF. CDR3 nucleotides: TGTGCCAGCAGTTCCAAAACAGGGGGCTGGAACACTGAAGCTTTCTTT. The chain links TRBV27 to TRBJ1-1, with 9 bases lining up with TRBD1. The V and J ends lost 4 bases and 1 base, in that order; junction bases with no gene match: 7. The CDR3 loop spans 16 amino acids. The germline V gene has CDR1 MNHEY and CDR2 SMNVEV (reference sequence).

The rearrangement joins TRBV11-3 to TRBJ2-1; the match to TRBD2 covers 15 bases. This CDR3 contains 15 residues. Germline V lookup: CDR1 SGHNT, CDR2 YENEEA. With 6 bases clipped from V and 7 bases from J, the junction kept 4 bases outside the gene matches. CDR3 in amino acids: CASSPGTSGRNEQFF. For the CDR3, the DNA is TGTGCCAGCAGTCCTGGGACTAGCGGGAGGAATGAGCAGTTCTTC.

J is TRBJ2-1 and V is TRBV11-3; 9 positions agree with TRBD1. This CDR3 has 13 amino acids. Trimming took 5 bases from V and 13 from J; bases not matched to a gene: 9. The V gene's germline CDR1 is SGHNT and CDR2 YENEEA. The CDR3 loop is CASSHPGTGNQFF. Written as DNA, the CDR3 is TGTGCCAGCAGCCATCCCGGGACAGGGAATCAGTTCTTC. Full variable domain (outside the CDR3, taken from reference TRBV11-3 and TRBJ2-1): EAGVVQSPRYKIIEKKQPVAFWCNPISGHNTLYWYLQNLGQGPELLIRYENEEAVDDSQLPKDRFSAERLKGVDSTLKIQPAELGDSAVYLCASSHPGTGNQFFGPGTRLTVL.

The rearrangement joins TRBV7-9 to TRBJ2-2, with 9 bases aligning to TRBD1. The trim removed 4 bases at V and 7 bases at J, leaving 7 bases unmatched. CDR3 length: 15 residues. Germline lookup yields CDR1 SEHNR and CDR2 FQNEAQ (reference sequence). The CDR3 DNA reads TGTGCCAGCAGCTCTAGGACAGGGGAGGTCGGGGAGCTGTTTTTT. It translates to CASSSRTGEVGELFF.

This clone was seen only once. The V and J genes are TRBV9 and TRBJ2-7; tentative D call: TRBD1 (6 bases). Deletions cut 3 bases from V and 4 bases from J, with 17 bases between. The CDR3 is 15 amino acids. Germline assignment: CDR1 SGDLS and CDR2 YYNGEE. The CDR3 DNA reads TGTGCCAGCAGCGCGGGGTCGGGACACTTGTACGAGCAGTACTTC. As protein: CASSAGSGHLYEQYF.

This rearrangement joins TRBV9 to TRBJ2-5, with TRBD2 matching over 12 bases. The CDR3 spans 17 residues. V was pared by 0 bases and J by 0 bases, with 3 bases of the junction left unmatched. Germline-derived CDR1 and CDR2 are SGDLS and YYNGEE. CDR3 loop: CASSVAPSGGDQETQYF. DNA for the CDR3: TGTGCCAGCAGCGTAGCTCCTAGCGGGGGGGACCAAGAGACCCAGTACTTC. Filled out from reference TRBV9 and TRBJ2-5, the complete variable domain reads DSGVTQTPKHLITATGQRVTLRCSPRSGDLSVYWYQQSLDQGLQFLIQYYNGEERAKGNILERFSAQQFPDLHSELNLSSLELGDSALYFCASSVAPSGGDQETQYFGPGTRLLVL.

The chain couples TRBV30 to TRBJ1-5, with D maybe TRBD1 (5 bases). V gave up 5 bases and J gave up 1 base, with 12 bases separating them. Germline assignment: CDR1 GTSNPN and CDR2 SVGIG (reference sequence). This CDR3 comprises 14 residues. CDR3 protein: CAWGKDTSNQPQHF. The CDR3 DNA reads as TGTGCCTGGGGCAAGGACACCAGCAATCAGCCCCAGCATTTT. The full variable domain, completed using reference TRBV30 and TRBJ1-5, is SQTIHQWPATLVQPVGSPLSLECTVEGTSNPNLYWYRQAAGRGLQLLFYSVGIGQISSEVPQNLSASRPQDRQFILSSKKLLLSDSGFYLCAWGKDTSNQPQHFGDGTRLSIL.

This chain links TRBV27 with TRBJ2-7; the match to TRBD1 covers 9 bases. The V gene's germline CDR1 is MNHEY and CDR2 SMNVEV (reference sequence). CDR3 length equals 14 residues. The V segment lost 4 bases and the J segment 4 bases; nucleotides outside the gene matches: 5. The CDR3 DNA follows: TGTGCCAGCAGTTCCCACAGGGGGCTATACGAGCAGTACTTC. Encoded protein: CASSSHRGLYEQYF.

The chain recombines TRBV7-9 with TRBJ2-3; 7 bases align to TRBD1. The CDR3 sequence is 15 residues long. V shed 5 bases, J shed 1 base, and the junction held 6 bases outside the gene matches. Germline CDR1 is SEHNR and CDR2 is FQNEAQ (reference sequence). The CDR3 region has the DNA TGTGCCAGCAGCGGACGGGACAGACGCACAGATACGCAGTATTTT. Translated, it gives CASSGRDRRTDTQYF.

In DNA form, the CDR3 reads TGTGCCAGCAGCTTGGGACACGCCCGCGACCAGCCCCAGCATTTT. This encodes CASSLGHARDQPQHF. The J gene is TRBJ1-5, the V gene TRBV5-4; D unclear. The V end was cut by 0 bases, the J end by 7 bases, with 14 bases between. From germline, CDR1 is SGHNT and CDR2 YYREEE (reference sequence). The CDR3 totals 15 residues.

The rearrangement links TRBV3-1 (or the pseudogene TRBV3-2) to TRBJ2-1; 7 bases agree with TRBD2. The CDR3 runs to 14 residues. Looked up from germline, CDR1 is LGHDT and CDR2 is YNNKEL (reference sequence). With 0 bases clipped from V and 8 bases from J, the junction kept 4 bases outside the gene matches. CDR3 sequence: CASSQEGRGDEQFF. The CDR3, as DNA: TGTGCCAGCAGCCAAGAGGGTCGGGGGGATGAGCAGTTCTTC.

The chain is built from TRBV3-1 (or the pseudogene TRBV3-2) and TRBJ2-7; 14 bases agree with TRBD2. Per the germline V gene, CDR1 is LGHDT and CDR2 is YNNKEL (reference sequence). The CDR3 length is 16 residues. Trimming cost V 5 bases and J 1 base; bases outside gene matches: 4. The CDR3, as DNA: TGTGCCAGCAGCAACGGACTAGCGGGGGGTTCCTACGAGCAGTACTTC. Translating it yields CASSNGLAGGSYEQYF.

V and J are TRBV2 and TRBJ2-7; 10 bases line up with TRBD1. This CDR3 comprises 15 residues. Trimming took 5 bases from V and 4 from J; bases not matched to a gene: 8. CDR1 is SNHLY and CDR2 is FYNNEI in the germline V gene. CDR3 region: CASSSPGQGTYEQYF. The CDR3 DNA reads TGTGCCAGCAGTTCACCGGGACAGGGGACGTACGAGCAGTACTTC.

This clone came up once. The CDR3 sequence: CASSATRDYEQYF. The CDR3 DNA sequence: TGTGCCAGCAGCGCCACTAGGGACTACGAGCAGTACTTC. The rearrangement joins TRBV7-6 to TRBJ2-7, with D tentatively TRBD2 (5 bases). Germline CDR1 reads SGHVS; CDR2 reads FNYEAQ. Trimming cost V 5 bases and J 3 bases, with 11 bases left between them. The CDR3 consists of 13 residues. Full variable domain (missing parts from reference TRBV7-6 and TRBJ2-7): GAGVSQSPRYKVTKRGQDVALRCDPISGHVSLYWYRQALGQGPEFLTYFNYEAQQDKSGLPNDRFSAERPEGSISTLTIQRTEQRDSAMYRCASSATRDYEQYFGPGTRLTVT.